These 21 T cell receptor beta chains were sequenced from one sample in a study of cytomegalovirus exposure and HLA in healthy donors. 60 Vbeta and 13 Jbeta primers were used in PCR. Some clones are missing from TCRdb's copy, which holds only in-frame ones; the method was immunoSEQ multiplex PCR. The table shows 150,000 to 200,000 clones, with over 70% occurring only once. Sequencing was carried out using PBMCs. The receptors come from a woman under 30 in good health and CMV-seropositive.

This clone has only a few counts. Here the CDR3 reads CASSPPGPTGDGYTF. The CDR3 region has the DNA TGTGCCAGCAGCCCCCCCGGACCAACGGGGGATGGCTACACCTTC. V and J are TRBV11-2 and TRBJ1-2; D is possibly TRBD1 (5 bases). V lost 5 bases, J lost 6 bases, and 19 bases lay in between. Germline V gene sequence: CDR1 SGHAT, CDR2 FQNNGV. The CDR3 contains 15 residues.

This chain joins TRBV18 and TRBJ2-3, with 11 bases that match TRBD2. The CDR3 extends over 16 amino acids. CDR1 and CDR2 from the germline V gene are KGHSH and LQKENI. Trimming took 2 bases from V and 2 from J; bases not matched to a gene: 3. CDR3: CASSPKLAGATDTQYF. The CDR3, as DNA: TGTGCCAGCTCACCAAAACTAGCGGGGGCCACAGATACGCAGTATTTT.

This chain joins TRBV27 and TRBJ2-1, with TRBD2 identical over 12 bases. The V segment lost 5 bases and the J segment 8 bases; nucleotides outside the gene matches: 4. From germline, CDR1 is MNHEY and CDR2 SMNVEV (reference sequence). This CDR3 contains 14 residues. The CDR3 nucleotides are TGTGCCAGCAGTCTAGCGGGGGGGCCCCATGAGCAGTTCTTC. This gives the protein CASSLAGGPHEQFF.

This chain connects TRBV6-6 to TRBJ1-4; D perhaps matches TRBD1 (5 bases). V lost 2 bases and J lost 8, with 15 bases in between. The germline V gene has CDR1 MNHNY and CDR2 SVGAGI (reference sequence). This CDR3 is built from 15 residues. CDR3 sequence: CASSYGGNPGEKLFF. DNA for the CDR3: TGTGCCAGCAGTTACGGGGGGAACCCTGGGGAAAAACTGTTTTTT.

As DNA, the CDR3 is TGTGCCAGCAAGCCCGGACAGAGGTACACTGAAGCTTTCTTT. Protein sequence: CASKPGQRYTEAFF. This chain connects TRBV2 to TRBJ1-1; D might be TRBD1 (6 bases). Germline V gene data show CDR1 as SNHLY and CDR2 as FYNNEI. This CDR3 has 14 residues. V lost 7 bases and J 3 bases, leaving 15 bases between the germline ends.

CDR3 region: CASCSGGASEQFF. In DNA form, the CDR3 reads TGTGCCAGCTGTAGCGGGGGGGCCAGCGAGCAGTTCTTC. The V and J genes are TRBV28 and TRBJ2-1; 11 bases align to TRBD2. With V trimmed by 8 bases and J by 10 bases, 7 bases remained unmatched. The V gene's germline CDR1 is MDHEN and CDR2 SYDVKM. The CDR3 sequence is 13 residues long.

The V gene is TRBV28, the J gene TRBJ2-2; D call uncertain. Germline CDR1 MDHEN, CDR2 SYDVKM. The ends were cut back, 7 bases at V and 0 bases at J, with 6 bases in the middle. The CDR3 is made up of 13 amino acids. The CDR3 sequence: CASISANTGELFF. DNA of the CDR3: TGTGCCAGCATCTCCGCGAACACCGGGGAGCTGTTTTTT.

This chain connects TRBV6-1 to TRBJ1-2; 9 positions match TRBD1. V lost 4 bases and J lost 5; bases outside the gene matches: 14. The CDR3 spans 17 residues. The germline CDR1 and CDR2 sequences are MNHNS and SASEGT. CDR3 bases: TGTGCCAGCAGTGGTCCAACCGGGACAGGGAATCCATATGGCTACACCTTC. Translating gives CASSGPTGTGNPYGYTF.

A note on this clone: The junction departs from the called germline gene at one end, perhaps through a read error. This rearrangement joins TRBV9 to TRBJ2-3; 11 positions agree with TRBD2. The CDR3 is made up of 15 amino acids. Germline lookup yields CDR1 SGDLS and CDR2 YYNGEE. The CDR3 DNA follows: TGTGCCAGCAGCGCAACTAGCGGGGGCACAGGTACGCAGTATTTT. It translates to CASSATSGGTGTQYF.

CDR3 sequence (DNA): TGTGCCAGCAGCCCGGGGGGCTACGAGCAGTACTTC. Its translation is CASSPGGYEQYF. The V call is TRBV9, the J call TRBJ2-7, with 7 bases fitting TRBD2. V shed 4 bases, J shed 3 bases, and the junction held 1 base outside the gene matches. Germline values: CDR1 SGDLS, CDR2 YYNGEE. This CDR3 comprises 12 residues.

The J gene is TRBJ2-2, the V gene TRBV7-9; D is possibly TRBD1 (6 bases). Germline-derived CDR1 and CDR2 are SEHNR and FQNEAQ (reference sequence). The CDR3 is 14 residues long. Trimming pared 3 bases from V and 5 bases from J, leaving 10 bases between. DNA for the CDR3: TGTGCCAGCAGCTTTGGCAGGGGAACCGGGGAGCTGTTTTTT. It specifies CASSFGRGTGELFF.

The chain is built from TRBV11-2 and TRBJ2-5; 13 nucleotides agree with TRBD2. Trimming cost V 5 bases and J 1 base; bases outside gene matches: 4. The CDR3 is made up of 16 amino acids. Germline CDR1 is SGHAT and CDR2 is FQNNGV. This CDR3 reads CASSLGLAGTQETQYF. The CDR3 DNA follows: TGTGCCAGCAGCCTGGGACTAGCGGGGACCCAAGAGACCCAGTACTTC.

This clone has only a few counts. The CDR3 sequence: CASSLADYGYTF. The CDR3 DNA reads TGCGCCAGCAGCTTGGCCGACTATGGCTACACCTTC. The gene calls are TRBV5-1 and TRBJ1-2, with no clear D. The CDR3 has 12 residues. V lost 0 bases to trimming and J lost 3 bases, with 3 bases between them. The germline V gene has CDR1 SGHRS and CDR2 YFSETQ.

The CDR3 reads CASSFEGGRNEQFF. The CDR3 DNA sequence: TGTGCCAGCAGCTTTGAGGGGGGGCGAAATGAGCAGTTCTTC. The genes are TRBV7-3 and TRBJ2-1; tentative D call: TRBD2 (7 bases). CDR3 size: 14 residues. CDR1 and CDR2 from the germline V gene are SGHTA and FQGTGA. Trimming left V 3 bases short and J 7 bases short, with 13 bases between.

The gene calls are TRBV7-9 and TRBJ1-5; D is perhaps TRBD1 (5 bases). Germline lookup yields CDR1 SEHNR and CDR2 FQNEAQ (reference sequence). Trimming removed 5 bases at V and 6 bases at J, with 8 bases between. The CDR3 loop spans 12 amino acids. The CDR3 region is CASSTDSQPQHF. DNA of the CDR3: TGTGCCAGCAGCACCGACAGTCAGCCCCAGCATTTT.

The V and J genes are TRBV18 and TRBJ1-3; tentative D call: TRBD1 (5 bases). Trimming stripped 5 bases from V and 8 bases from J, with 10 bases between. Germline V lookup: CDR1 KGHSH, CDR2 LQKENI. The CDR3 spans 12 residues. CDR3 nucleotide sequence: TGTGCCAGCTCAGCCCAGGGTGACACCATATATTTT. Residues: CASSAQGDTIYF.

The J gene is TRBJ2-7, the V gene TRBV19; maybe TRBD2 (6 bases). The CDR3 has 13 residues. Germline CDR1 is LNHDA and CDR2 is SQIVND (reference sequence). With 11 bases removed from V and 6 bases from J, the gap between germline ends came to 20 bases. CDR3 loop: CAPVRDRGCEQYV. The DNA for the CDR3 is TGTGCCCCCGTCCGGGACCGGGGGTGCGAGCAGTACGTC.

V is TRBV7-8 and J is TRBJ1-1, with 7 nucleotides matching TRBD1. J was trimmed by 6 bases and V by 5 bases; bases with no gene match: 6. The V gene's germline CDR1 is SGHVS and CDR2 FQNEAQ. This CDR3 region has 13 residues. CDR3 bases: TGTGCCAGCAGCGGGGGGACAGCTCCTGAAGCTTTCTTT. Protein product: CASSGGTAPEAFF.

This chain joins TRBV14 and TRBJ2-5; D possibly corresponds to TRBD2 (5 bases). The germline V and J ends were trimmed by 6 bases and 5 bases, with 22 bases remaining between them. CDR1 SGHDN and CDR2 FVKESK come from the germline V gene. The CDR3 has 16 residues. The DNA for the CDR3 is TGTGCCAGCAGTCCAGGTCCGCCCGGGGAGAGTGAGACCCAGTACTTC. It is translated as CASSPGPPGESETQYF.

The J gene is TRBJ2-3, the V gene TRBV30; TRBD2 might be the D (5 bases). Germline V gene sequence: CDR1 GTSNPN, CDR2 SVGIG (reference sequence). The CDR3 length is 14 residues. Trimming took 2 bases from V and 0 from J, leaving 9 bases between them. Here the CDR3 reads CAWSSRTSTDTQYF. In DNA form, the CDR3 reads TGTGCCTGGAGTAGCCGGACTAGCACAGATACGCAGTATTTT.

The rearrangement joins TRBV5-1 to TRBJ1-6; maybe TRBD1 (5 bases). Trimming removed 2 bases from V and 6 bases from J, with 12 bases in between. Germline CDR1 reads SGHRS; CDR2 reads YFSETQ. This CDR3 contains 15 residues. In DNA form, the CDR3 reads TGCGCCAGCAGCTTTTTCCAGGGCCTTAATTCACCCCTCCACTTT. As protein: CASSFFQGLNSPLHF. The whole variable domain, filled in from reference TRBV5-1 and TRBJ1-6, reads KAGVTQTPRYLIKTRGQQVTLSCSPISGHRSVSWYQQTPGQGLQFLFEYFSETQRNKGNFPGRFSGRQFSNSRSEMNVSTLELGDSALYLCASSFFQGLNSPLHFGNGTRLTVT.